The present T cell receptor beta chain was sequenced within a study of a mutant IDH1 vaccine in newly diagnosed glioma. The table came from immunoSEQ multiplex PCR; TCRdb's copy has only in-frame clones and leaves some out. The sample lists 80,000 to 100,000 clones, around three quarters occurring once. Stated time point: baseline, week 1 (first vaccination visit). As for treatment: pre-vaccination baseline after standard-of-care therapy. The CDR3 spans 15 residues. V lost 3 bases and J lost 7, with 16 bases in between. Germline V gene lookup returns CDR1 LNHDA and CDR2 SQIVND (reference sequence). The genes are TRBV19 and TRBJ2-1; tentatively, D is TRBD1 (5 bases). The origin of this receptor is a man in his forties with glioma. The specimen comprised PBMCs, sampled from a glioma patient treated with radiotherapy, temozolomide or both. CDR3 residues: CASSIKGQKGNEQFF. The CDR3 region has the DNA TGTGCCAGTAGTATCAAGGGTCAGAAGGGGAATGAGCAGTTCTTC.